This T cell receptor beta chain was found in a study of blood T cell repertoires in COVID-19. As for the study in general: Sites across the United States, Italy and Spain contributed samples from acute and convalescent COVID-19.

V lost 6 bases, J lost 5 bases, and 7 bases lay in between. The length of the CDR3 is 11 residues. From germline, CDR1 is MDHEN and CDR2 SYDVKM. Original processing methods: Nucleated cell number was recorded as an estimate derived from reference gene primer amplification. The assay was immunoSEQ multiplex PCR, and TCRdb's table has in-frame clones only and misses some. V, J and clone size reflect that table, while D and trimming were determined from the DNA. Of 250,000 to 400,000 clones listed, around 90% are singletons. V gene TRBV28 combines with J gene TRBJ1-1, with D uncertain. Specimen: peripheral blood. The TCR originated in a man aged 45-65 years with active or convalescent COVID-19. CDR3 DNA sequence: TGTGCCAGCAGGGGAGGGACTGAAGCTTTCTTT. The encoded protein is CASRGGTEAFF.